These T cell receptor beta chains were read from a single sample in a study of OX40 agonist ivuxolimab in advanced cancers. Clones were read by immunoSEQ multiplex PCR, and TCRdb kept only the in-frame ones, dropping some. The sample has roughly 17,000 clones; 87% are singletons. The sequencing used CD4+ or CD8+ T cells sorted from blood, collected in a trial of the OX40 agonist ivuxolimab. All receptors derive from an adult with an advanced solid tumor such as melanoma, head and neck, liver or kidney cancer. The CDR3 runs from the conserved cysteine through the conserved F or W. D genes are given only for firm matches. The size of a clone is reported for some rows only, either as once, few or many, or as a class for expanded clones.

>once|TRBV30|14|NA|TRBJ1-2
TGTGCCTGGAGCCACCGGGACGGGTTCTATGGCTACACCTTC
CAWSHRDGFYGYTF
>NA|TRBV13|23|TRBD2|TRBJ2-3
TGTGCCAGCAGCTCCCTGGGGGCCGCCGGGACTAGCGGGGCCCCCTCTAGCACAGATACGCAGTATTTT
CASSSLGAAGTSGAPSSTDTQYF
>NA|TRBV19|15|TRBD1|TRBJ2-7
TGTGCCAGTACCCCCGGGACAGGGCTTTCCTACGAGCAGTACTTC
CASTPGTGLSYEQYF
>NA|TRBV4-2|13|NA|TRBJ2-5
TGTGCCAGCTCCGAGTTTGACGAAGAGACCCAGTACTTC
CASSEFDEETQYF
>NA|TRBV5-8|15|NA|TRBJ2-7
TGTGCCAGCAGCTTCAGTGGGAGATTGTGGCTCGAGCAGTACTTC
CASSFSGRLWLEQYF
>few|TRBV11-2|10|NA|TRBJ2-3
TGTGCCAGCAGCTTAAGGACGCAGTATTTT
CASSLRTQYF
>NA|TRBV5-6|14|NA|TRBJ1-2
TGTGCCAGCAGCTTGAACCTTTGGACAGAGGGCTACACCTTC
CASSLNLWTEGYTF
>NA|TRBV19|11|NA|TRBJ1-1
TGTGCCAGTAGTGTAGGGACCGAAGCTTTCTTT
CASSVGTEAFF
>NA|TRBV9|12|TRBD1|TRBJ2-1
TGTGCCAGCAGCCGCTCGACAGGGAAGCAGTTCTTC
CASSRSTGKQFF
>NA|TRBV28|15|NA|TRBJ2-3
TGTGCCAGCAGTTTGGCCACAGAGTCCACAGATACGCAGTATTTT
CASSLATESTDTQYF
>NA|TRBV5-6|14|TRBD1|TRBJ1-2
TGTGCCAGCAGCTTCGGGCAGGGGGACTATGGCTACACCTTC
CASSFGQGDYGYTF
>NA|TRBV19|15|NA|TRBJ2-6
TGTGCCAGTAGTCCGAGCCTCACAGGGGCCAACGTCCTGACTTTC
CASSPSLTGANVLTF
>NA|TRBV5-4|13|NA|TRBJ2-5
TGTGCCAGCAGCGACAGTGTGGGAGAGACCCAGTACTTC
CASSDSVGETQYF
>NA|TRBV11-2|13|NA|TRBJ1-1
TGTGCCAGCAGCGTGGGGGGGGGAACTGAAGCTTTCTTT
CASSVGGGTEAFF
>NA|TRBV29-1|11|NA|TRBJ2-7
TGCAGCGTCCAAGACGGGCGCGAGCAGTACTTC
CSVQDGREQYF